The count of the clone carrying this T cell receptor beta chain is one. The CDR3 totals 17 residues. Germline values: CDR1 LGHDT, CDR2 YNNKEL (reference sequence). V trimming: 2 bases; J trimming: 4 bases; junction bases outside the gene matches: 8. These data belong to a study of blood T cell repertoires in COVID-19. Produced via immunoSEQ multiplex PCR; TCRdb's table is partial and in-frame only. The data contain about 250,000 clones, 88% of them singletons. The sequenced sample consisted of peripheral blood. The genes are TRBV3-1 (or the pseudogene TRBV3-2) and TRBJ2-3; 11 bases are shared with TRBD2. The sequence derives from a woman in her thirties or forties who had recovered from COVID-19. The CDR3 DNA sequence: TGTGCCAGCAGCCAACCACTGACTAGCGGGAATGCAGATACGCAGTATTTT. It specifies CASSQPLTSGNADTQYF.